This TCR beta chain derives from a study of OX40 agonist ivuxolimab in advanced cancers. This clone was observed a single time. V was clipped by 5 bases and J by 7 bases, with 9 bases between them. Per germline, CDR1 MNHNS and CDR2 SASEGT. The CDR3 consists of 12 residues. Generated by immunoSEQ multiplex PCR, the TCRdb table keeps only in-frame clones and is missing some. The sample lists approximately 68,000 clones; 75% to 90% were seen once. The V and J genes are TRBV6-1 and TRBJ2-1, with D perhaps TRBD1 (5 bases). The clonotype originates from an adult with an advanced solid tumor such as melanoma, head and neck, liver or kidney cancer. Source: CD4+ or CD8+ T cells sorted from blood, taken in a trial of the OX40 agonist ivuxolimab. The CDR3 protein is CASSFQGNEQFF. In DNA, the CDR3 is TGTGCCAGCAGTTTTCAGGGTAATGAGCAGTTCTTC.